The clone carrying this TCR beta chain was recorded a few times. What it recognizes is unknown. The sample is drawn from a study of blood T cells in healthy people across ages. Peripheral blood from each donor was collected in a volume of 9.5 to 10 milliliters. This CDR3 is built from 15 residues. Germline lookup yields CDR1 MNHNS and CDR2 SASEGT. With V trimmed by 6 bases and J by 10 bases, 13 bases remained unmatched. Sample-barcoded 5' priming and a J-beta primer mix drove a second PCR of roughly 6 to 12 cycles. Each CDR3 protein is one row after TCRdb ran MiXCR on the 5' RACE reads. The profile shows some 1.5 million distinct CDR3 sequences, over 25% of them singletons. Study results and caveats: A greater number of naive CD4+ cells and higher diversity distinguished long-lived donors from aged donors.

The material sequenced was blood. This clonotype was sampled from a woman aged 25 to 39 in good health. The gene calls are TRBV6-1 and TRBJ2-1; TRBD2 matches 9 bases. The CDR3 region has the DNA TGTGCCAGCAGAATTGGCCTAGCGGGGAGGGGGGAGCAGTTCTTC. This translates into CASRIGLAGRGEQFF.